This entry lists 7 T cell receptor beta chains sequenced from one sample in a study of T cells in Graves' hyperthyroidism and ophthalmopathy. The TCR beta CDR3 regions underwent amplification using RNA transcripts as the source. TCR CDR3 regions were first amplified by RT-PCR with HTBI primers. TCRdb redid the calling of the multiplex PCR reads with MiXCR, one entry per CDR3 protein. The table shows roughly 380,000 distinct CDR3 sequences, with about 18% occurring only once. Sample: blood. The source of these receptors is a woman under 30 with Graves' hyperthyroidism.

The chain is built from TRBV6-1 and TRBJ2-4; TRBD1 matches at 8 bases. This CDR3 comprises 16 residues. V was pared by 6 bases and J by 0 bases, with 7 bases of the junction left unmatched. Looked up from germline, CDR1 is MNHNS and CDR2 is SASEGT. The chain's CDR3 is CASSLGQALAKNIQYF. As DNA, the CDR3 is TGTGCCAGCAGCTTGGGACAGGCCCTAGCCAAAAACATTCAGTACTTC.

The chain employs TRBV24-1 and TRBJ2-7; 9 nucleotides match TRBD1. V shed 4 bases and J 3 bases; nucleotides not matched to a gene: 6. The CDR3 is 15 residues long. CDR1 and CDR2 (germline): KGHDR, SFDVKD. CDR3 sequence reads: CATSDSGQGNYEQYF. CDR3 nucleotides: TGTGCCACCAGTGACTCGGGACAGGGAAACTACGAGCAGTACTTC.

V gene TRBV20-1 combines with J gene TRBJ1-2; D is undetermined. Germline V gives CDR1 DFQATT, CDR2 SNEGSKA (reference sequence). The CDR3 sequence is 13 residues long. Trimming took off 5 bases at V and 8 bases at J, with 18 bases between the two ends. The CDR3 reads CSAAQPLFRGYTF. CDR3 DNA: TGCAGTGCTGCTCAGCCCCTCTTCCGGGGCTACACCTTC.

The table lists this clonotype with many counts. The chain links TRBV11-2 to TRBJ2-5; TRBD1 aligns across 12 bases. After removal of 6 bases from V and 5 bases from J, the junction contained 13 bases not matched to a gene. This CDR3 spans 17 amino acids. CDR1 and CDR2 (germline): SGHAT, FQNNGV. CDR3 region: CASSFNSGQGAYETQYF. In DNA, the CDR3 is TGTGCCAGCAGTTTCAACTCGGGACAGGGGGCTTATGAGACCCAGTACTTC.

This clonotype was seen at least ten times. The chain employs TRBV12-3 or TRBV12-4 and TRBJ1-1, with D uncertain. V shed 6 bases and J shed 0 bases, with 14 bases lying between them. The CDR3 is made up of 15 amino acids. CDR3 sequence (DNA): TGTGCCAGCAGGACGATATTAACAGTGAACACTGAAGCTTTCTTT. It yields the protein CASRTILTVNTEAFF.

As concerns this clonotype: A much larger clonotype is one base distant, so this may be a read error. This chain connects TRBV7-3 to TRBJ1-1, with a weak D call TRBD1 (6 bases). The CDR3 has 19 residues. The germline V gene has CDR1 SGHTA and CDR2 FQGTGA. In DNA form, the CDR3 reads TGTGCCAGCAGCTTGACTTACCGGACGGGGGGCGTAAAGAACACTGAAGCTATCTTT. Its translation is CASSLTYRTGGVKNTEAIF.

This clonotype was counted ten times or more. Germline is not matched at one junction end, which may reflect a read error. This sequence joins TRBV10-3 and TRBJ2-7; TRBD2 aligns across 7 bases. This CDR3 spans 11 amino acids. Germline CDR1 and CDR2: ENHRY and SYGVKD. CDR3 DNA sequence: TGTGCCATCAGTGACGGGGGGAGTCCTCTCTTC. Its protein product is CAISDGGSPLF.